These 9 T cell receptor beta chains originate from one sample sequenced in a study of blood T cell repertoires in COVID-19. TCRdb's copy holds only in-frame clones and misses some; the assay was immunoSEQ multiplex PCR. Found here are about 150,000 clones, approximately 87% of them singletons; the top ten hold 8.6%. The sequenced material came from peripheral blood. The origin of the receptors is a woman in her forties or fifties with active or convalescent COVID-19.

The chain uses TRBV6-1 and TRBJ2-7; D not certain. The CDR3 is made up of 14 amino acids. Trimming pared 2 bases from V and 10 bases from J, leaving 18 bases between. CDR1 and CDR2 (germline): MNHNS, SASEGT. CDR3: CASSELWQIPGQYF. The CDR3 region has the DNA TGTGCCAGCAGTGAACTTTGGCAGATCCCGGGTCAGTACTTC.

V and J are TRBV4-2 and TRBJ1-1, with D perhaps TRBD1 (6 bases). In germline, CDR1 is LGHNA, CDR2 YNFKEQ. CDR3 length equals 16 residues. Trimming took 5 bases from V and 1 from J, leaving 17 bases between them. The CDR3 sequence is CASSVDYRAPNTEAFF. For the CDR3, the DNA is TGTGCCAGCAGCGTAGACTACAGGGCTCCGAACACTGAAGCTTTCTTT.

The rearrangement links TRBV28 to TRBJ1-1; D is uncertain. This CDR3 region has 13 residues. Trimming left V 8 bases short and J 4 bases short, with 14 bases between. The germline CDR1 and CDR2 sequences are MDHEN and SYDVKM. The CDR3, as DNA: TGTGCCAGCGGGGAGGTACTAAGCACTGAAGCTTTCTTT. Translating gives CASGEVLSTEAFF.

The chain has TRBV27 and TRBJ2-1; 12 bases match TRBD2. The CDR3 length is 15 residues. With 6 bases clipped from V and 5 bases from J, the junction kept 5 bases outside the gene matches. The germline V gene encodes CDR1 MNHEY and CDR2 SMNVEV (reference sequence). In nucleotides, the CDR3 is TGTGCCAGCAGCTTACGACTAGCGGGGGACAATGAGCAGTTCTTC. As protein: CASSLRLAGDNEQFF.

This chain joins TRBV4-1 and TRBJ2-3; D gene uncertain. This CDR3 spans 13 amino acids. Germline lookup yields CDR1 MGHRA and CDR2 YSYEKL. Trimming pared 4 bases from V and 8 bases from J, leaving 13 bases between. The CDR3 region has the DNA TGCGCCAGCAGCCCAAGTACTGAAGCTACGCAGTATTTT. This gives the protein CASSPSTEATQYF.

The chain carries TRBV7-9 and TRBJ1-1, with no clear D. Germline CDR1 and CDR2: SEHNR and FQNEAQ (reference sequence). The CDR3 covers 12 residues. Deletions cut 5 bases from V and 5 bases from J, with 9 bases between. DNA for the CDR3: TGTGCCAGCAGCCCCCAGGATACTGAAGCTTTCTTT. Amino acids: CASSPQDTEAFF.

The chain has TRBV7-9 and TRBJ2-1, with TRBD2 matching over 7 bases. The CDR3 has 16 residues. Germline CDR1 is SEHNR and CDR2 is FQNEAQ (reference sequence). The junction had 10 bases not matched to a gene; V was cut back by 4 bases and J by 4 bases. The CDR3 DNA is TGTGCCAGCAGCTCCCAATCCAGCGGGGCTTACAATGAGCAGTTCTTC. Amino acid sequence: CASSSQSSGAYNEQFF.

The V and J genes are TRBV12-3 or TRBV12-4 and TRBJ1-5; D gene ambiguous. The length of the CDR3 is 13 residues. The V gene lost 11 bases and the J gene lost 4 bases, with 15 bases spanning the gap. This chain's CDR3 is CASLRGGNQPQHF. The CDR3, as DNA: TGTGCCTCGCTACGGGGAGGGAATCAGCCCCAGCATTTT.

The chain links TRBV5-1 to TRBJ2-7; D is uncertain. The CDR3 extends over 14 amino acids. Trimming shortened V by 4 bases and J by 7 bases, and 18 bases separated the two germline ends. From germline, CDR1 is SGHRS and CDR2 YFSETQ. The CDR3 reads CASSHESLWREQYF. For the CDR3, the DNA is TGCGCCAGCAGCCATGAATCTCTTTGGAGAGAGCAGTACTTC.